One TCR beta chain is described in this entry. Its cognate antigen is unknown. After constant-region reverse-primer amplification, full-length variable regions underwent semi-nested PCR with Nested Universal Primer A. TCRdb re-called the 5' RACE reads with MiXCR, one entry per CDR3 protein. The sample includes fewer than 25,000 distinct CDR3 sequences, about 29% seen only once; the top ten take around 2.2%. Purified naive CD4+ T cells were depleted of CD25+ Tregs. V lost 4 bases and J lost 2; bases outside the gene matches: 4. Germline lookup yields CDR1 SGHRS and CDR2 YFSETQ. This CDR3 spans 15 amino acids. Notes on the study in general: Tumor memory CD4+ T cell TCR gene usage was found to cluster with blood and lymph node memory CD4+ cells and with lymph node naive CD4+ cells. Whole repertoires were not studied in the larger cohort, only one V-J beta rearrangement.

The sample was tumor-infiltrating naive CD4+ T cells sorted from the breast tumor. The subset here: naive CD4+ T cells, CD4+CD45RA+CD25-. The source of this sequence is a female donor with breast cancer. The chain couples TRBV5-1 to TRBJ1-1; the match to TRBD1 covers 11 bases. CDR3 sequence: CASSPGQGVNTEAFF. DNA for the CDR3: TGCGCCAGCAGCCCGGGACAGGGGGTTAACACTGAAGCTTTCTTT.